Below, 30 T cell receptor beta chains from the same sample are listed, as sequenced in a study of cytomegalovirus exposure and HLA in healthy donors. It was with 60 Vbeta and 13 Jbeta primers that the PCR ran. TCRdb's copy holds only in-frame clones and misses some; the assay was immunoSEQ multiplex PCR. The sample contains around 110,000 clones, over 50% of which appear only once. Sequencing was carried out using PBMCs. The receptors come from a woman aged 40-49 years in good health and CMV-seropositive.

The chain links TRBV5-1 to TRBJ2-7; 8 bases map to TRBD1. CDR1 is SGHRS, CDR2 YFSETQ, per germline. The CDR3 extends over 13 amino acids. Trimming cost V 4 bases and J 3 bases; bases outside gene matches: 3. The CDR3 DNA sequence: TGCGCCAGCAGCACGGGACAGGTCTACGAGCAGTACTTC. This translates into CASSTGQVYEQYF.

This clone was observed a single time. This chain uses TRBV7-9 with TRBJ2-7, with 7 bases lining up with TRBD1. The CDR3 sequence is 13 residues long. Germline CDR1 SEHNR, CDR2 FQNEAQ (reference sequence). J lost 4 bases, V lost 5 bases, and 5 bases had no gene match. The CDR3 region has the DNA TGTGCCAGCAGCCCGAGGACAGGTTACGAGCAGTACTTC. Protein: CASSPRTGYEQYF.

The genes are TRBV6-1 and TRBJ2-7; 16 bases are a match to TRBD2. V lost 4 bases and J lost 2; bases outside the gene matches: 8. From germline, CDR1 is MNHNS and CDR2 SASEGT. The CDR3 has 18 amino acids. CDR3 loop: CASSGPGLAGGGPYEQYF. The CDR3 DNA reads as TGTGCCAGCAGTGGACCGGGACTAGCGGGAGGGGGCCCCTACGAGCAGTACTTC.

This chain joins TRBV9 and TRBJ2-7; 7 bases match TRBD1. V was clipped by 0 bases and J by 3 bases; unmatched bases: 3. Germline-derived CDR1 and CDR2 are SGDLS and YYNGEE. The CDR3 is made up of 14 amino acids. The CDR3 spells CASSVGRQGYEQYF. Here the CDR3 DNA reads TGTGCCAGCAGCGTAGGGAGACAGGGCTACGAGCAGTACTTC.

Comment on this clone: One junction end disagrees with the germline gene, perhaps due to a read error. The chain carries TRBV5-1 and TRBJ1-2; D gene unclear. Looked up from germline, CDR1 is SGHRS and CDR2 is YFSETQ. The CDR3 is 13 residues long. CDR3 DNA: TGCGCCAGCAGCTTGGACGGGGTACGTGGCTACCCCTTC. Amino acid sequence: CASSLDGVRGYPF. The whole variable domain, filled in from reference TRBV5-1 and TRBJ1-2, reads KAGVTQTPRYLIKTRGQQVTLSCSPISGHRSVSWYQQTPGQGLQFLFEYFSETQRNKGNFPGRFSGRQFSNSRSEMNVSTLELGDSALYLCASSLDGVRGYPFGSGTRLTVV.

The rearrangement links TRBV5-1 to TRBJ2-1; TRBD1 matches 8 bases. Per the germline V gene, CDR1 is SGHRS and CDR2 is YFSETQ. The CDR3 runs to 15 residues. V gave up 5 bases and J gave up 0 bases; unmatched junction bases: 4. CDR3 sequence reads: CASRGTGSSYNEQFF. The CDR3 DNA reads as TGCGCCAGCAGGGGGACAGGTAGCTCCTACAATGAGCAGTTCTTC.

The chain joins TRBV11-2 to TRBJ2-3; no clear D gene. This CDR3 is built from 14 residues. The germline V gene encodes CDR1 SGHAT and CDR2 FQNNGV. V gave up 3 bases and J gave up 5 bases, with 12 bases separating them. This CDR3 reads CASSFWVRQDTQYF. The CDR3 coding sequence is TGTGCCAGCAGCTTTTGGGTTCGACAAGATACGCAGTATTTT. The complete variable domain, with remaining parts taken from reference TRBV11-2 and TRBJ2-3, reads EAGVAQSPRYKIIEKRQSVAFWCNPISGHATLYWYQQILGQGPKLLIQFQNNGVVDDSQLPKDRFSAERLKGVDSTLKIQPAKLEDSAVYLCASSFWVRQDTQYFGPGTRLTVL.

This sequence joins TRBV21-1 and TRBJ2-2; TRBD1, the table's D call, was not compared with the DNA. TRBV21-1 is given as a pseudogene. The length of the CDR3 is 22 residues. The CDR3: CASSKDSPPETPDRLNTGELFF. DNA of the CDR3: TGTGCCAGCAGCAAAGATTCCCCCCCCGAAACCCCGGACAGGCTGAACACCGGGGAGCTGTTTTTT.

This clone was seen a handful of times. The chain combines TRBV7-2 with TRBJ1-1; unclear D gene. CDR3 length: 13 residues. Germline V lookup: CDR1 SGHTA, CDR2 FQGNSA. Between the trimmed V and J ends, which lost 5 bases and 1 base, there was a span of 8 bases. The CDR3 nucleotides are TGTGCCAGCAGCGCCAACGGGAACACTGAAGCTTTCTTT. Its protein product is CASSANGNTEAFF. Supplemented by reference TRBV7-2 and TRBJ1-1, the full variable domain reads GAGVSQSPSNKVTEKGKDVELRCDPISGHTALYWYRQSLGQGLEFLIYFQGNSAPDKSGLPSDRFSAERTGGSVSTLTIQRTQQEDSAVYLCASSANGNTEAFFGQGTRLTVV.

The chain is built from TRBV18 and TRBJ1-4; 8 positions match TRBD1. Germline values: CDR1 KGHSH, CDR2 LQKENI. Trimming removed 5 bases from V and 5 bases from J; junction bases left unmatched: 1. The CDR3 consists of 13 residues. The CDR3 spells CASSRDRNEKLFF. The CDR3 DNA is TGTGCCAGCTCAAGGGACAGGAATGAAAAACTGTTTTTT.

The chain joins TRBV9 to TRBJ2-1; TRBD2 might be the D (6 bases). Deletions cut 0 bases from V and 7 bases from J, with 23 bases between. This CDR3 has 18 residues. The germline CDR1 and CDR2 sequences are SGDLS and YYNGEE. The CDR3 sequence is CASSVATFGGANRNEQFF. The DNA of the CDR3 is TGTGCCAGCAGCGTAGCGACTTTTGGCGGGGCCAACCGGAATGAGCAGTTCTTC. The full variable domain, rest sourced from reference TRBV9 and TRBJ2-1, is DSGVTQTPKHLITATGQRVTLRCSPRSGDLSVYWYQQSLDQGLQFLIQYYNGEERAKGNILERFSAQQFPDLHSELNLSSLELGDSALYFCASSVATFGGANRNEQFFGPGTRLTVL.

The sample holds a few counts of this clone. This chain links TRBV5-6 with TRBJ2-2; 8 bases are shared with TRBD1. Germline CDR1 and CDR2: SGHDT and YYEEEE. This CDR3 contains 13 residues. V lost 3 bases to trimming and J lost 7 bases; unmatched junction nucleotides: 2. The CDR3, as DNA: TGTGCCAGCAGCTCAGGGGGCTACGGGGAGCTGTTTTTT. This codes for CASSSGGYGELFF.

This chain uses TRBV5-1 with TRBJ2-7; tentative D call: TRBD1 (6 bases). V shed 5 bases and J shed 2 bases, with 14 bases lying between them. Per the germline V gene, CDR1 is SGHRS and CDR2 is YFSETQ. The CDR3 length is 14 residues. Here the CDR3 reads CASSPQGSAYEQYF. The DNA for the CDR3 is TGCGCCAGCAGTCCACAGGGTTCAGCCTACGAGCAGTACTTC.

The chain links TRBV19 to TRBJ1-2, with a possible D match to TRBD1 (5 bases). Germline loops: CDR1 LNHDA, CDR2 SQIVND (reference sequence). The CDR3 is 13 amino acids. The V gene lost 6 bases and the J gene lost 5 bases, with 13 bases spanning the gap. CDR3 in amino acids: CASREGRKYGYTF. The CDR3 nucleotides read TGTGCCAGTAGGGAGGGACGAAAGTATGGCTACACCTTC.

This chain connects TRBV2 to TRBJ2-3; D unresolved. CDR1 is SNHLY, CDR2 FYNNEI, per germline. There are 13 residues in the CDR3. V lost 3 bases to trimming and J lost 3 bases, with 7 bases between them. CDR3 nucleotides: TGTGCCAGCAGTGATTCCGAGACAGATACGCAGTATTTT. Encoded protein: CASSDSETDTQYF. The full variable domain, its missing parts supplied by reference TRBV2 and TRBJ2-3, is EPEVTQTPSHQVTQMGQEVILRCVPISNHLYFYWYRQILGQKVEFLVSFYNNEISEKSEIFDDQFSVERPDGSNFTLKIRSTKLEDSAMYFCASSDSETDTQYFGPGTRLTVL.

The genes are TRBV27 and TRBJ1-5, with 7 bases aligning to TRBD1. Germline loops: CDR1 MNHEY, CDR2 SMNVEV (reference sequence). The trim removed 2 bases at V and 5 bases at J, leaving 3 bases unmatched. The CDR3 is 14 amino acids. CDR3 sequence: CASSLGGGYQPQHF. The CDR3, as DNA: TGTGCCAGCAGTTTAGGAGGGGGCTATCAGCCCCAGCATTTT.

This sequence joins TRBV2 and TRBJ2-3; D is uncertain. Per germline, CDR1 SNHLY and CDR2 FYNNEI. This CDR3 spans 10 amino acids. Between the trimmed V and J ends, which lost 6 bases and 9 bases, there was a span of 7 bases. CDR3 nucleotides: TGTGCCAGCAGAGAGAGGACGCAGTATTTT. Amino acid sequence: CASRERTQYF.

This chain connects TRBV7-9 to TRBJ1-1, with TRBD1 matching 8 bases. V dropped 5 bases and J dropped 1; count of bases not matched to a gene: 6. This CDR3 region has 15 residues. CDR1 SEHNR and CDR2 FQNEAQ come from the germline V gene (reference sequence). In DNA form, the CDR3 reads TGTGCCAGCAGCCCTAGGGGGACAGGGAACACTGAAGCTTTCTTT. Residues: CASSPRGTGNTEAFF.

This chain uses TRBV18 with TRBJ2-2; the D is unclear. V shed 3 bases and J shed 6 bases, with 14 bases lying between them. This CDR3 has 15 residues. Germline V gene lookup returns CDR1 KGHSH and CDR2 LQKENI. CDR3 DNA: TGTGCCAGCTCACCCGCTATAGAGATACCCGGGGAGCTGTTTTTT. It is translated as CASSPAIEIPGELFF.

This chain uses TRBV28 with TRBJ2-7; a weak D match, TRBD2 (5 bases). This CDR3 has 16 amino acids. Between the trimmed V and J ends, which lost 2 bases and 2 bases, there was a span of 16 bases. The V gene's germline CDR1 is MDHEN and CDR2 SYDVKM. The CDR3 nucleotides are TGTGCCAGCAGTTTAGGAGGAGGCCCGTTCCCCTACGAGCAGTACTTC. Translation: CASSLGGGPFPYEQYF.

This sequence joins TRBV7-6 and TRBJ1-6, with D perhaps TRBD1 (6 bases). Germline CDR1 SGHVS, CDR2 FNYEAQ. The V end lost 5 bases, the J end lost 6 bases, and 11 bases lay between the germline ends. This CDR3 comprises 14 residues. The CDR3 region has the DNA TGTGCCAGCAGCCCGGGGGGGCTTAATTCACCCCTCCACTTT. It is translated as CASSPGGLNSPLHF.

The chain carries TRBV30 and TRBJ2-2; no clear D gene. The V gene lost 3 bases and the J gene lost 8 bases, with 10 bases spanning the gap. The germline V gene has CDR1 GTSNPN and CDR2 SVGIG (reference sequence). The length of the CDR3 is 12 residues. CDR3 sequence (DNA): TGTGCCTGGAGAGCGTTCGGGGGGGAGCTGTTTTTT. It is translated as CAWRAFGGELFF.

The rearrangement uses TRBV6-5 and TRBJ1-6; possible D gene TRBD1, 6 bases. The V gene lost 4 bases and the J gene lost 7 bases, with 14 bases spanning the gap. CDR3 length equals 15 residues. The germline V gene has CDR1 MNHEY and CDR2 SVGAGI. CDR3 bases: TGTGCCAGCAGTTGGGGGGGCCAGACGAATTCACCCCTCCACTTT. Its protein is CASSWGGQTNSPLHF.

In its sample, this clone was seen once. The chain recombines TRBV27 with TRBJ2-1; D not resolved. The CDR3 sequence is 16 residues long. CDR1 is MNHEY and CDR2 is SMNVEV in the germline V gene (reference sequence). The V gene lost 6 bases and the J gene lost 2 bases, with 17 bases spanning the gap. The CDR3 DNA reads TGTGCCAGCAGGCCCTTTCTAGTAAAGGCCTACAATGAGCAGTTCTTC. Its protein product is CASRPFLVKAYNEQFF.

The chain employs TRBV27 and TRBJ1-5, with a possible D match to TRBD1 (5 bases). The V end lost 4 bases, the J end lost 0 bases, and 16 bases lay between the germline ends. The germline V gene has CDR1 MNHEY and CDR2 SMNVEV (reference sequence). The CDR3 contains 17 residues. In DNA, the CDR3 is TGTGCCAGCAGTTCCCGGGGGGGGACCCTTAGCAATCAGCCCCAGCATTTT. It encodes CASSSRGGTLSNQPQHF.

Concerning this clone: One junction end disagrees with the germline gene, perhaps due to a read error. The chain employs TRBV7-7 and TRBJ2-3, with TRBD2 matching 7 bases. The CDR3 is 16 residues long. CDR1 is SSHAT and CDR2 is FNYEAQ in the germline V gene (reference sequence). The CDR3 region has the DNA TGTGCTAGCAGCTTAGCGGGCCGTGGGTCCACAGATACGCAGTATTTT. It encodes CASSLAGRGSTDTQYF.

This clone appeared a single time. The germline gene is not matched at one end of the junction; a read error may be the cause. The J gene is TRBJ2-3, the V gene TRBV28; tentative D call: TRBD2 (6 bases). The CDR3 consists of 11 residues. Germline CDR1 reads MDHEN; CDR2 reads SYDVKM. The CDR3 spells CASSLEGSGHF. CDR3 sequence (DNA): TGTGCCAGCAGTTTGGAGGGGTCGGGGCATTTT.

This clone occurred a few times. This chain connects TRBV15 to TRBJ2-7; 15 nucleotides line up with TRBD2. V trimming: 5 bases; J trimming: 3 bases; junction bases outside the gene matches: 11. The CDR3 sequence is 18 residues long. Germline loops: CDR1 LNHNV, CDR2 YYDKDF (reference sequence). The CDR3 spells CATSGAPRTSGRVYEQYF. DNA for the CDR3: TGTGCCACCAGCGGCGCTCCCCGGACTAGCGGGAGGGTCTACGAGCAGTACTTC.

CDR3 nucleotides: TGTGCCAGCTCACCAGGTGGAGGTCAGCCCCAGCATTTT. It is translated as CASSPGGGQPQHF. V is TRBV18 and J is TRBJ1-5; D is ambiguous. The V and J ends lost 2 bases and 6 bases respectively, with 8 bases between them. CDR3 length: 13 amino acids. The germline CDR1 and CDR2 sequences are KGHSH and LQKENI. Based on the CDR3 plus reference TRBV18 and TRBJ1-5, the full variable domain is NAGVMQNPRHLVRRRGQEARLRCSPMKGHSHVYWYRQLPEEGLKFMVYLQKENIIDESGMPKERFSAEFPKEGPSILRIQQVVRGDSAAYFCASSPGGGQPQHFGDGTRLSIL.

This chain joins TRBV14 and TRBJ2-3, with 9 bases that match TRBD2. The V gene's germline CDR1 is SGHDN and CDR2 FVKESK. The CDR3 contains 16 residues. The ends lost 1 base at V and 0 bases at J; junction bases unmatched: 2. The CDR3: CASSQVLAGSTDTQYF. In nucleotides, the CDR3 is TGTGCCAGCAGCCAAGTGCTAGCGGGGAGCACAGATACGCAGTATTTT.